This T cell receptor beta chain was sequenced for a study of CD8 T cells in Susac syndrome. Study-wide context: When their blood was taken, the Susac syndrome patients had either not yet had any therapy, were taking corticosteroids, or were taking intravenous immunoglobulin alone. Findings and caveats of the study: The CD4+ T cell repertoire of patients with Susac syndrome showed no detectable clonal expansion.

Patients with Susac syndrome met the recently defined diagnostic criteria for definite or probable disease. The junction had 5 bases not matched to a gene; V was cut back by 6 bases and J by 5 bases. The CDR3 length is 13 residues. Germline values: CDR1 SQVTM, CDR2 ANQGSEA. RNA in amounts of about 0.5 to 1 ug was reverse transcribed with random hexamers. From the immunoSEQ multiplex PCR reads, TCRdb called clonotypes with MiXCR, one entry per CDR3 protein. Here the sample spans about 120,000 distinct CDR3 sequences, 96% being singletons. In the case of this clonotype: Its antigen is not known.

V and J are TRBV29-1 and TRBJ2-3; 10 bases match TRBD1. The sequence derives from a human donor with Susac syndrome. The sample comprised CD4+ T cells from PBMCs. CDR3 in DNA: TGCAGCGTCCTGACAGGGGGCAAAGATACGCAGTATTTT. Translating it yields CSVLTGGKDTQYF.